One and the same sample provided the 18 T cell receptor beta chains below, sequenced in a study of blood T cell repertoires in COVID-19. TCRdb's table, derived via immunoSEQ multiplex PCR, lists solely in-frame clones and lacks some. The repertoire holds some 150,000 clones, with roughly 87% as singletons. The sequencing input was peripheral blood. The receptors come from a woman aged 60 to 75 with active or convalescent COVID-19.

This chain joins TRBV4-3 and TRBJ1-2, with a weak D call TRBD1 (5 bases). V was shortened by 0 bases and J by 2 bases, with 10 bases between the two germline ends. The germline V gene has CDR1 LGHNA and CDR2 YSLEER. The CDR3 covers 15 residues. The CDR3 DNA follows: TGCGCCAGCAGCCAAGATAGTGACAGAAACTATGGCTACACCTTC. It specifies CASSQDSDRNYGYTF.

The rearrangement uses TRBV7-9 and TRBJ1-2; D gene uncertain. Germline CDR1 and CDR2: SEHNR and FQNEAQ (reference sequence). The CDR3 consists of 12 residues. V was pared by 5 bases and J by 1 base, with 5 bases between. The CDR3 loop is CASSILNYGYTF. The CDR3 region has the DNA TGTGCCAGCAGCATACTTAACTATGGCTACACCTTC.

The chain is built from TRBV19 and TRBJ1-1, with 8 bases matching TRBD1. Trimming at V came to 8 bases and at J to 1 base, leaving 0 bases not matched to a gene. The CDR3 consists of 12 residues. Germline assignment: CDR1 LNHDA and CDR2 SQIVND (reference sequence). CDR3 coding DNA: TGTGCCAGTGGGACAGGGAACACTGAAGCTTTCTTT. It specifies CASGTGNTEAFF.

The chain recombines TRBV19 with TRBJ1-4; TRBD1 agrees at 7 bases. V gave up 5 bases and J gave up 0 bases; unmatched junction bases: 3. Germline values: CDR1 LNHDA, CDR2 SQIVND (reference sequence). This CDR3 comprises 15 residues. This chain's CDR3 is CASSATGATNEKLFF. As DNA, the CDR3 is TGTGCCAGTAGTGCCACAGGGGCAACTAATGAAAAACTGTTTTTT.

The table lists this clone with a few counts. The rearrangement links TRBV29-1 to TRBJ1-1; 7 bases map to TRBD1. Trimming took 7 bases from V and 2 from J; bases not matched to a gene: 7. CDR3 length: 13 residues. Germline-derived CDR1 and CDR2 are SQVTM and ANQGSEA. CDR3 region: CSALTGPNTEAFF. CDR3 DNA sequence: TGCAGCGCCCTGACAGGGCCTAACACTGAAGCTTTCTTT.

The chain employs TRBV2 and TRBJ1-2, with unresolved D. CDR3 length: 12 residues. Germline values: CDR1 SNHLY, CDR2 FYNNEI. The V gene lost 7 bases and the J gene lost 5 bases, with 11 bases spanning the gap. This CDR3 is CASMAGIYGYTF. CDR3 nucleotides: TGTGCCAGCATGGCAGGAATATATGGCTACACCTTC.

The chain links TRBV6-1 to TRBJ2-7, with TRBD1 as a possible D gene (6 bases). The CDR3 spans 15 residues. Deletions cut 2 bases from V and 4 bases from J, with 15 bases between. Per the germline V gene, CDR1 is MNHNS and CDR2 is SASEGT. CDR3 nucleotide sequence: TGTGCCAGCAGTGAAAGAGACAGGATCTCTTACGAGCAGTACTTC. This encodes CASSERDRISYEQYF.

This clone was counted only a few times. V and J are TRBV5-1 and TRBJ2-7, with TRBD2 matching over 8 bases. Trimming cost V 3 bases and J 6 bases; bases outside gene matches: 5. This CDR3 has 13 amino acids. Germline-derived CDR1 and CDR2 are SGHRS and YFSETQ. The CDR3 region is CASSSGTRSEQYF. DNA for the CDR3: TGCGCCAGCAGCTCGGGGACTAGGTCCGAGCAGTACTTC. Combining the CDR3 with reference TRBV5-1 and TRBJ2-7 gives the whole variable domain KAGVTQTPRYLIKTRGQQVTLSCSPISGHRSVSWYQQTPGQGLQFLFEYFSETQRNKGNFPGRFSGRQFSNSRSEMNVSTLELGDSALYLCASSSGTRSEQYFGPGTRLTVT.

J is TRBJ2-3 and V is TRBV6-4; perhaps TRBD1 as D (6 bases). V lost 0 bases, J lost 8 bases, and 9 bases lay in between. The CDR3 consists of 13 residues. CDR1 and CDR2 (germline): MRHNA, SNTAGT. This CDR3 reads CASSDSRGTTQYF. CDR3 in DNA: TGTGCCAGCAGTGACTCGAGGGGGACTACGCAGTATTTT.

J is TRBJ1-1 and V is TRBV6-5; D unclear. The CDR3 spans 13 residues. The germline V and J ends were trimmed by 8 bases and 3 bases, with 13 bases remaining between them. Germline V gives CDR1 MNHEY, CDR2 SVGAGI. The CDR3 coding sequence is TGTGCCAGCCTAATGATGCGGGACACTGAAGCTTTCTTT. This codes for CASLMMRDTEAFF.

The table lists this clone with a count of one. The V and J genes are TRBV4-3 and TRBJ2-7, with 7 bases identical to TRBD2. CDR1 is LGHNA and CDR2 is YSLEER in the germline V gene. This CDR3 is built from 15 residues. After removal of 1 base from V and 4 bases from J, the junction contained 7 bases not matched to a gene. CDR3 sequence (DNA): TGCGCCAGCAGCCAAGGTGGGAGGGACCAATACGAGCAGTACTTC. Translated, it gives CASSQGGRDQYEQYF.

A remark on this clone: This sample also contains other DNA sequences that code for the same CDR3. The CDR3 coding sequence is TGTGCCATCAGTGAGGGTACAGGGGGTGACACTGAAGCTTTCTTT. This gives the protein CAISEGTGGDTEAFF. The chain combines TRBV10-3 with TRBJ1-1; 8 nucleotides match TRBD1. V dropped 2 bases and J dropped 3; count of bases not matched to a gene: 5. There are 15 residues in the CDR3. Germline assignment: CDR1 ENHRY and CDR2 SYGVKD.

This sequence joins TRBV27 and TRBJ2-7, with TRBD1 as a possible D gene (7 bases). Germline-derived CDR1 and CDR2 are MNHEY and SMNVEV (reference sequence). V gave up 3 bases and J gave up 5 bases, with 26 bases separating them. The CDR3 is 18 residues long. The CDR3 bases are TGTGCCAGCAGTTTGGGGGAGCCCGGACAGGAGGGTCGGAACGAGCAGTACTTC. Its protein is CASSLGEPGQEGRNEQYF.

This chain links TRBV11-2 with TRBJ1-6; D possibly corresponds to TRBD1 (6 bases). The CDR3 covers 16 residues. V lost 5 bases and J lost 9, with 20 bases in between. Germline V lookup: CDR1 SGHAT, CDR2 FQNNGV. In nucleotides, the CDR3 is TGTGCCAGCAGCACGACAACAGGGTTTGGGAGTTCACCCCTCCACTTT. Translating gives CASSTTTGFGSSPLHF.

This sequence joins TRBV18 and TRBJ2-5; 11 bases align to TRBD1. Germline V lookup: CDR1 KGHSH, CDR2 LQKENI. This CDR3 contains 15 residues. With V trimmed by 3 bases and J by 5 bases, 5 bases remained unmatched. CDR3 loop: CASSPGQGAWETQYF. CDR3 nucleotide sequence: TGTGCCAGCTCACCCGGACAGGGGGCTTGGGAGACCCAGTACTTC.

This chain joins TRBV5-8 and TRBJ2-3; 8 bases line up with TRBD1. CDR1 is SGHTS and CDR2 is YDEGEE in the germline V gene. The CDR3 sequence is 18 residues long. V shed 4 bases and J 0 bases; nucleotides not matched to a gene: 13. CDR3 sequence: CASSRGTGRPSSTDTQYF. The CDR3, as DNA: TGTGCCAGCAGCCGGGGGACAGGCCGACCGTCTAGCACAGATACGCAGTATTTT.

This chain connects TRBV4-3 to TRBJ2-1; TRBD1 is a possible D gene (6 bases). The CDR3 sequence is 15 residues long. The V and J ends lost 1 base and 7 bases respectively, with 14 bases between them. Per germline, CDR1 LGHNA and CDR2 YSLEER. CDR3 nucleotides: TGCGCCAGCAGCCAAGGGGGGCTAAGTGCGAATGAGCAGTTCTTC. Protein sequence: CASSQGGLSANEQFF.

The rearrangement joins TRBV7-2 to TRBJ2-5; D perhaps matches TRBD1 (5 bases). There are 11 residues in the CDR3. Germline CDR1 reads SGHTA; CDR2 reads FQGNSA. Trimming removed 5 bases at V and 9 bases at J, with 10 bases between. CDR3 bases: TGTGCCAGCAGCCAACTCAGGGCCCAGTACTTC. Protein sequence: CASSQLRAQYF.